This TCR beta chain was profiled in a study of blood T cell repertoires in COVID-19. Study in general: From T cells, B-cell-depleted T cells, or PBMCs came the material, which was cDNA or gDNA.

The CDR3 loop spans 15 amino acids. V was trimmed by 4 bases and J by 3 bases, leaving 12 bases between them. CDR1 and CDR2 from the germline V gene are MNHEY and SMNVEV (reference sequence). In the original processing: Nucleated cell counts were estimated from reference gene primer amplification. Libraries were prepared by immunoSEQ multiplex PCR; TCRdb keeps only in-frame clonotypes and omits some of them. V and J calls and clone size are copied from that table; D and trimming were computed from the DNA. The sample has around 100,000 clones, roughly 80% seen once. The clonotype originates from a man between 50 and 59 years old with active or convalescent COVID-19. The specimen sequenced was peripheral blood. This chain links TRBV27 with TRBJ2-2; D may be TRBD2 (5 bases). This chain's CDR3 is CASSSHSADTGELFF. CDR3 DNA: TGTGCCAGCAGTTCACATAGCGCGGACACCGGGGAGCTGTTTTTT.